Presented here are 19 T cell receptor beta chains from one specimen sequenced in a study of blood T cell repertoires in COVID-19. Produced via immunoSEQ multiplex PCR; TCRdb's table is partial and in-frame only. Found here are more than 150,000 clones, just under 80% of them singletons; the top ten hold 2.8%. The source material was peripheral blood. The receptors were gathered from a woman older than 75 with active or convalescent COVID-19.

The CDR3 nucleotides are TGTGCCAGCAGCTTCAATCTAGCGGGGCGCCAAGAGACCCAGTACTTC. Translated, it gives CASSFNLAGRQETQYF. This chain connects TRBV11-2 to TRBJ2-5; 9 nucleotides match TRBD2. CDR1 is SGHAT and CDR2 is FQNNGV in the germline V gene. Germline trimming cut 3 bases from V and 1 base from J; bases unmatched to any gene: 6. The CDR3 has 16 amino acids.

V and J are TRBV7-9 and TRBJ2-1, with a weak D call TRBD1 (6 bases). This CDR3 region has 17 residues. Trimming cost V 4 bases and J 3 bases, with 19 bases left between them. Germline CDR1 reads SEHNR; CDR2 reads FQNEAQ (reference sequence). The CDR3, as DNA: TGTGCCAGCAGCTCGAGCGTCGGGCAGGGGAACTACAATGAGCAGTTCTTC. It specifies CASSSSVGQGNYNEQFF.

The genes are TRBV5-1 and TRBJ2-1; D could derive from TRBD1 or TRBD2 (5 bases each). Trimming pared 4 bases from V and 5 bases from J, leaving 13 bases between. The CDR3 is 14 amino acids. The germline V gene has CDR1 SGHRS and CDR2 YFSETQ. The CDR3 bases are TGCGCCAGCAGCCTGGGGGAGATAGACAATGAGCAGTTCTTC. It translates to CASSLGEIDNEQFF.

The J gene is TRBJ1-2, the V gene TRBV3-1 (or the pseudogene TRBV3-2); D remains unclear. The germline V and J ends were trimmed by 4 bases and 8 bases, with 17 bases remaining between them. The CDR3 runs to 14 residues. CDR1 and CDR2 (germline): LGHDT, YNNKEL (reference sequence). The CDR3, as DNA: TGTGCCAGCAGCCTGGAGGCAGGTGTTTGGGGCTACACCTTC. It is translated as CASSLEAGVWGYTF.

The rearrangement uses TRBV7-6 and TRBJ2-1, with a tentative D call TRBD1 (6 bases). Between the trimmed V and J ends, which lost 2 bases and 5 bases, there was a span of 13 bases. Germline CDR1 and CDR2: SGHVS and FNYEAQ. The CDR3 runs 15 residues. The DNA for the CDR3 is TGTGCCAGCAGCTTACAAGACAGGCCCAACAATGAGCAGTTCTTC. Its translation is CASSLQDRPNNEQFF.

The gene calls are TRBV5-6 and TRBJ2-7; D unclear. V lost 3 bases, J lost 4 bases, and 14 bases lay in between. The CDR3 totals 14 residues. The V gene's germline CDR1 is SGHDT and CDR2 YYEEEE. As DNA, the CDR3 is TGTGCCAGCAGCTCCCGAGGAGCTCAATACGAGCAGTACTTC. Protein product: CASSSRGAQYEQYF.

V and J are TRBV5-4 and TRBJ1-2; 8 nucleotides line up with TRBD1. From germline, CDR1 is SGHNT and CDR2 YYREEE (reference sequence). This CDR3 has 14 amino acids. J was trimmed by 4 bases and V by 3 bases; bases with no gene match: 5. This chain's CDR3 is CASSWGDRSYGYTF. CDR3 in DNA: TGTGCCAGCAGCTGGGGGGACAGGTCCTATGGCTACACCTTC.

This clone was counted only a few times. This chain uses TRBV7-9 with TRBJ1-2; D unresolved. Germline V lookup: CDR1 SEHNR, CDR2 FQNEAQ (reference sequence). This CDR3 is built from 14 residues. V lost 4 bases to trimming and J lost 8 bases, with 17 bases between them. The CDR3 sequence is CASSYPGRVEGYTF. The CDR3 DNA reads as TGTGCCAGCAGCTACCCCGGGAGAGTAGAGGGCTACACCTTC.

The rearrangement uses TRBV6-2 or TRBV6-3 and TRBJ1-5; D possibly corresponds to TRBD1 (5 bases). Germline loops: CDR1 MNHEY, CDR2 SVGEGT. This CDR3 is 15 amino acids long. Trimming pared 4 bases from V and 0 bases from J, leaving 10 bases between. In DNA form, the CDR3 reads TGTGCCAGCAGTTGGACACAGTATAGCAATCAGCCCCAGCATTTT. Translation gives CASSWTQYSNQPQHF.

The chain carries TRBV4-3 and TRBJ1-4, with D perhaps TRBD1 (5 bases). Trimming cost V 1 base and J 0 bases, with 6 bases left between them. Germline CDR1 reads LGHNA; CDR2 reads YSLEER. This CDR3 has 15 amino acids. This CDR3 reads CASSQVGPTNEKLFF. In nucleotides, the CDR3 is TGCGCCAGCAGCCAAGTGGGGCCAACTAATGAAAAACTGTTTTTT.

This clone was recorded only once. The chain uses TRBV6-2 or TRBV6-3 and TRBJ2-2; 9 bases are shared with TRBD1. CDR3 length: 14 residues. CDR1 MNHEY and CDR2 SVGEGT come from the germline V gene. The J segment lost 4 bases and the V segment lost 4 bases, leaving 1 base of the junction unmatched. The DNA for the CDR3 is TGTGCCAGCAGTTCGGGACAGGGCACCGGGGAGCTGTTTTTT. Its translation: CASSSGQGTGELFF.

This rearrangement joins TRBV28 to TRBJ2-5, with 8 bases lining up with TRBD2. There are 15 residues in the CDR3. The germline gives CDR1 MDHEN, CDR2 SYDVKM. J gave up 2 bases and V 10 bases, and 12 bases lay outside the gene matches. The CDR3 bases are TGTGCCACCACGGAGGCGGGGGGAGCTCAAGAGACCCAGTACTTC. It specifies CATTEAGGAQETQYF.

The gene calls are TRBV6-5 and TRBJ2-7; 10 positions agree with TRBD2. Germline V gene lookup returns CDR1 MNHEY and CDR2 SVGAGI. CDR3 length: 14 residues. V shed 6 bases, J shed 12 bases, and the junction held 14 bases outside the gene matches. CDR3 amino acids: CASSLGTAGGPLYF. CDR3 nucleotides: TGTGCCAGCAGCCTCGGAACAGCGGGGGGGCCATTGTACTTC.

The chain uses TRBV27 and TRBJ2-7, with 7 bases aligning to TRBD2. The V and J ends lost 6 bases and 3 bases, in that order; junction bases with no gene match: 8. This CDR3 comprises 14 residues. The germline V gene encodes CDR1 MNHEY and CDR2 SMNVEV (reference sequence). The CDR3 nucleotides are TGTGCCAGCAGAACCGTAGCGGGCCACTACGAGCAGTACTTC. It yields the protein CASRTVAGHYEQYF.

This chain connects TRBV23-1 to TRBJ1-1; weak D call: TRBD1 (5 bases). TRBV23-1 is noted as an ORF with a role that remains uncertain. This CDR3 is built from 14 residues. Trimming removed 0 bases at V and 3 bases at J, with 8 bases between. Here the CDR3 DNA reads TGCGCCAGCAGTCAATCCGCAGGGCACACTGAAGCTTTCTTT. It translates to CASSQSAGHTEAFF.

The J gene is TRBJ1-1, the V gene TRBV20-1; tentatively, D is TRBD1 (5 bases). This CDR3 spans 10 amino acids. CDR1 DFQATT and CDR2 SNEGSKA come from the germline V gene (reference sequence). CDR3 loop: CSGGVREPFF. CDR3 sequence (DNA): TGCAGCGGTGGTGTCAGGGAACCTTTCTTT.

As for this clone: Other DNA sequences in the same sample also yield this CDR3. The J gene is TRBJ2-5, the V gene TRBV5-1; 8 bases line up with TRBD1. Germline values: CDR1 SGHRS, CDR2 YFSETQ. Trimming took 2 bases from V and 5 from J; bases not matched to a gene: 5. The CDR3 is 14 residues long. DNA for the CDR3: TGCGCCAGCAGCTTAGGACAGGGCTCGGAGACCCAGTACTTC. It codes for CASSLGQGSETQYF.

V is TRBV28 and J is TRBJ1-3; 9 bases fit TRBD1. The V segment lost 6 bases and the J segment 8 bases; nucleotides outside the gene matches: 5. The length of the CDR3 is 13 residues. Germline loops: CDR1 MDHEN, CDR2 SYDVKM. DNA for the CDR3: TGTGCCAGCAGGGAACAGGGGGCGTACACCATATATTTT. Translating gives CASREQGAYTIYF.

This chain connects TRBV27 to TRBJ2-1, with D unclear. V lost 2 bases and J lost 5, with 10 bases in between. The CDR3 is 14 residues long. Germline loops: CDR1 MNHEY, CDR2 SMNVEV (reference sequence). CDR3 coding DNA: TGTGCCAGCAGTTTAACAGCAGGCGACAATGAGCAGTTCTTC. Translated: CASSLTAGDNEQFF.